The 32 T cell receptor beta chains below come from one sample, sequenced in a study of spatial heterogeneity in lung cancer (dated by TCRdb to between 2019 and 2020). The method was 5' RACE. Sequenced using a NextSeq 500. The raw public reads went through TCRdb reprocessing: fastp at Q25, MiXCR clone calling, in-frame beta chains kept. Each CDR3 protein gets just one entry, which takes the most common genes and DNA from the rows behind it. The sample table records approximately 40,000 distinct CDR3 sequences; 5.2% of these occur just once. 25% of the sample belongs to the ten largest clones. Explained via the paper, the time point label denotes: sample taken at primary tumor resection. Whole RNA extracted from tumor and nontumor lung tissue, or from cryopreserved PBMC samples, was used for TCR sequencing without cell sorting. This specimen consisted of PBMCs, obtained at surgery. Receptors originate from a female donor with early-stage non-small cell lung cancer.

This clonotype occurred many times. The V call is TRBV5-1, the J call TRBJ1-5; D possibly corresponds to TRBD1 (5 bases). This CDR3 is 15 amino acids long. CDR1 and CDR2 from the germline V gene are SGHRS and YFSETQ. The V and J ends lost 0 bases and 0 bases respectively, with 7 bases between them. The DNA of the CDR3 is TGCGCCAGCAGCTTGGGAGGGGATAGCAATCAGCCCCAGCATTTT. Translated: CASSLGGDSNQPQHF.

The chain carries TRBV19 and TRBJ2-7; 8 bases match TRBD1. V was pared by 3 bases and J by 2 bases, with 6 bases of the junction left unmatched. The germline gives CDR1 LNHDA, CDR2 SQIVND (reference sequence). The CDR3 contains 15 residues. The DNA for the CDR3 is TGTGCCAGTAGTATTATCGCGGGACAGGCCTACGAGCAGTACTTC. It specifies CASSIIAGQAYEQYF.

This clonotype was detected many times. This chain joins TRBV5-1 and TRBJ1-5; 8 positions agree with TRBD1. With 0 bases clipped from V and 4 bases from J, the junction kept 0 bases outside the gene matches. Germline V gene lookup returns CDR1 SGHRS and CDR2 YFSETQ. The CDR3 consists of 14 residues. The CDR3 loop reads CASSLGTGNQPQHF. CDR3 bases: TGCGCCAGCAGCTTGGGGACAGGGAATCAGCCCCAGCATTTT.

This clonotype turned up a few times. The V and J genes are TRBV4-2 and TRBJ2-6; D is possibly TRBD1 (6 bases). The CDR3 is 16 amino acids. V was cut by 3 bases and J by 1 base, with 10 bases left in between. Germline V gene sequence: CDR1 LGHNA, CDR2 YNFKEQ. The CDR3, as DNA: TGTGCCAGCAGCCACCGCGACAGGTCTGGGGCCAACGTCCTGACTTTC. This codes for CASSHRDRSGANVLTF.

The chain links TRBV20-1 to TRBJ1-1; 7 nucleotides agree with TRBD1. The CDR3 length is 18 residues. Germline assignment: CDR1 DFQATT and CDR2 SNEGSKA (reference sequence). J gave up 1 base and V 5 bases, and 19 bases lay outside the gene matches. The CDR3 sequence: CSAASFVSATGENTEAFF. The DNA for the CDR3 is TGCAGTGCTGCCTCATTTGTCTCTGCCACAGGGGAGAACACTGAAGCTTTCTTT.

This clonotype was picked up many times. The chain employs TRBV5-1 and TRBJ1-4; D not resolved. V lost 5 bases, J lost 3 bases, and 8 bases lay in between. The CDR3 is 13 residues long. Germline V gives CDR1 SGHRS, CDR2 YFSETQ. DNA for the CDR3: TGCGCCAGCAGGGACCTGGCTAATGAAAAACTGTTTTTT. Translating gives CASRDLANEKLFF.

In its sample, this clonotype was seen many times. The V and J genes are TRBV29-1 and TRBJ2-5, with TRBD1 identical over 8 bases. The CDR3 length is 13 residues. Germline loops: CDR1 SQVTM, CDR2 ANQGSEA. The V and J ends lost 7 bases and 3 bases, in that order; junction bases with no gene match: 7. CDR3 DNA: TGCAGCGGGCGATTGACAGGGGAAGAGACCCAGTACTTC. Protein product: CSGRLTGEETQYF.

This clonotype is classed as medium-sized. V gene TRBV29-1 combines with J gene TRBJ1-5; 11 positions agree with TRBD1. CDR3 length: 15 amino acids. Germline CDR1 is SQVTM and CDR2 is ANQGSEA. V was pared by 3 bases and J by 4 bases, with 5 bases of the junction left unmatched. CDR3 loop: CSVEGTGGRNQPQHF. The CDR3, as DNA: TGCAGCGTTGAGGGGACAGGGGGTAGGAATCAGCCCCAGCATTTT.

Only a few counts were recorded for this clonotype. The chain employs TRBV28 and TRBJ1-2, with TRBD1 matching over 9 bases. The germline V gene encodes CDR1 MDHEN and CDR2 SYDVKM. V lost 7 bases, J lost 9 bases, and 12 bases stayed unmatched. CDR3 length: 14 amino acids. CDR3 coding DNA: TGTGCCAGCACCACCTCAGGACAGGGGCGCCGCTACACCTTC. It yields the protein CASTTSGQGRRYTF.

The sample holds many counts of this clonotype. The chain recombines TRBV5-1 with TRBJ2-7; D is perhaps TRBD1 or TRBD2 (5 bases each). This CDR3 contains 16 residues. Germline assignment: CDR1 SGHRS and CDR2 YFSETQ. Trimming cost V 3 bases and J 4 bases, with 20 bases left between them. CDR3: CASSSPGAPSGYEQYF. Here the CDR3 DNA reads TGCGCCAGCAGCTCGCCCGGGGCACCGTCCGGATACGAGCAGTACTTC.

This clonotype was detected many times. The CDR3 is CASSPPRPAGETQYF. The CDR3 DNA sequence: TGTGCCAGCTCACCACCGCGGCCCGCCGGGGAGACCCAGTACTTC. The V gene is TRBV18, the J gene TRBJ2-5; D remains unclear. Deletions cut 0 bases from V and 5 bases from J, with 13 bases between. Germline V CDR1 and CDR2: KGHSH, LQKENI. This CDR3 spans 15 amino acids.

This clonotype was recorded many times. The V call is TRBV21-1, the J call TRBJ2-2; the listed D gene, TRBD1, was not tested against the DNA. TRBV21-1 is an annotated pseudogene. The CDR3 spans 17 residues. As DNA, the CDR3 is TGTGCCAGCAGCCTCCGGGGGGGAGGGGGCGGCACCGGGGAGCTGTTTTTT. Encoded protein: CASSLRGGGGGTGELFF.

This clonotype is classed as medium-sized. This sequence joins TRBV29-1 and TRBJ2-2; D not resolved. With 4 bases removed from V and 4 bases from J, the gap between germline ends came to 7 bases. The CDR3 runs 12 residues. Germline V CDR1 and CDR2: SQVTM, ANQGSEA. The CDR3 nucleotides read TGCAGCGTTGCCGTGGGCACCGGGGAGCTGTTTTTT. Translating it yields CSVAVGTGELFF.

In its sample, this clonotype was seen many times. CDR3 sequence: CASSSTSVRMNTEAFF. The CDR3 DNA is TGCGCCAGCAGCTCGACGTCCGTGCGGATGAACACTGAAGCTTTCTTT. The V and J genes are TRBV5-1 and TRBJ1-1; no clear D gene. Germline CDR1 SGHRS, CDR2 YFSETQ. The CDR3 runs to 16 residues. V was shortened by 3 bases and J by 0 bases, with 15 bases between the two germline ends. Together with reference TRBV5-1 and TRBJ1-1, the CDR3 gives the full variable domain: KAGVTQTPRYLIKTRGQQVTLSCSPISGHRSVSWYQQTPGQGLQFLFEYFSETQRNKGNFPGRFSGRQFSNSRSEMNVSTLELGDSALYLCASSSTSVRMNTEAFFGQGTRLTVV.

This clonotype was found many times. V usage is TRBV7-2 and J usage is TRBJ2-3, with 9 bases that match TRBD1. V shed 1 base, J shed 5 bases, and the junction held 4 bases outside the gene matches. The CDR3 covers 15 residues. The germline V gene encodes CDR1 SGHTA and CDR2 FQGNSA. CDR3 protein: CASSLGDRGGDTQYF. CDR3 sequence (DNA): TGTGCCAGCAGCTTAGGAGACAGGGGGGGAGATACGCAGTATTTT.

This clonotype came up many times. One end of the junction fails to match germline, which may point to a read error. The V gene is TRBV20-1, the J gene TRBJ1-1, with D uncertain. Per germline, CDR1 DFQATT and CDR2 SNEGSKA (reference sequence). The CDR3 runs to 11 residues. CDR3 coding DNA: TGCAGTGCTAGAAGATACACCAGCCTGGACTTT. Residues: CSARRYTSLDF.

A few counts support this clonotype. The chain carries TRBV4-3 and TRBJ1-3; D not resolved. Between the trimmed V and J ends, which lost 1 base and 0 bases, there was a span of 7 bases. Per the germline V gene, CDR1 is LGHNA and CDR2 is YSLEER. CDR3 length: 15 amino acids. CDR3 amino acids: CASSQGGNSGNTIYF. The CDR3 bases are TGCGCCAGCAGCCAAGGAGGGAACTCTGGAAACACCATATATTTT.

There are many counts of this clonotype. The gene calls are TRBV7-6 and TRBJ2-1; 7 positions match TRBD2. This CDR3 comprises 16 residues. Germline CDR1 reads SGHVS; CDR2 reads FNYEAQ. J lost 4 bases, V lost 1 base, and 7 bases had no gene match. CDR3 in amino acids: CASSLGASGEYNEQFF. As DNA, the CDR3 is TGTGCCAGCAGCTTAGGCGCTAGCGGAGAATACAATGAGCAGTTCTTC.

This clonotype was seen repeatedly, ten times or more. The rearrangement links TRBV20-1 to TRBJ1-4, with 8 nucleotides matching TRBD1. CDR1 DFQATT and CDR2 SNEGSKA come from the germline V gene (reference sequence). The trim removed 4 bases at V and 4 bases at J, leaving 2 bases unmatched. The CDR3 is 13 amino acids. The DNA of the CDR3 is TGCAGTGCTACAGACAGGGGTAATGAAAAACTGTTTTTT. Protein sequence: CSATDRGNEKLFF.

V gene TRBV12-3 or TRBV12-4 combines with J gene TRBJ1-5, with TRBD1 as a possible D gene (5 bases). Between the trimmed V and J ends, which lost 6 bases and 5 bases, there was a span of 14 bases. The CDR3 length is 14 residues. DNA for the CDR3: TGTGCCAGCAGCGGGACGGCGGTGGATCAGCCCCAGCATTTT. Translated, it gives CASSGTAVDQPQHF.

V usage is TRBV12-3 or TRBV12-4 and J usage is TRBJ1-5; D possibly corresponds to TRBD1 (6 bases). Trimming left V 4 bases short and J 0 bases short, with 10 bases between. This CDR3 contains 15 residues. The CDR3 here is CASSSRQVSNQPQHF. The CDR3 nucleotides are TGTGCCAGCAGTTCCAGACAGGTTAGCAATCAGCCCCAGCATTTT.

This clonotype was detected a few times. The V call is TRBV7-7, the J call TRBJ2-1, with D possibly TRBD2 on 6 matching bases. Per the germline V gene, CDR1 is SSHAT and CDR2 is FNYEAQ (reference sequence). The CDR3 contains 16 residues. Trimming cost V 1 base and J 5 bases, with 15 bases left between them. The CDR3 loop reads CASSLVGGAGNNEQFF. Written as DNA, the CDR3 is TGTGCCAGCAGCTTAGTCGGAGGGGCCGGGAACAATGAGCAGTTCTTC.

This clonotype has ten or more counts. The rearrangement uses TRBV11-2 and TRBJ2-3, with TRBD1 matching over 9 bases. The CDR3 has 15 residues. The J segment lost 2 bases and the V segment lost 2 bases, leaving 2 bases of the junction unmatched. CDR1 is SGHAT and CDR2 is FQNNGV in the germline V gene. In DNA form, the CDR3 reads TGTGCCAGCAGCTTAAGACAGGGGGTCACAGATACGCAGTATTTT. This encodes CASSLRQGVTDTQYF.

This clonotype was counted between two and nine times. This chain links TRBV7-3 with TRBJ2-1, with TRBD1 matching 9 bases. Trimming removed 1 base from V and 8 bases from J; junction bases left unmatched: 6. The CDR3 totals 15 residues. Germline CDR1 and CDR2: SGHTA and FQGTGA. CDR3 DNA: TGTGCCAGCAGCTTAAGTACAGGGGGCTGGGATGAGCAGTTCTTC. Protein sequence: CASSLSTGGWDEQFF. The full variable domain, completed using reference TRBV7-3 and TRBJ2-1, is GAGVSQTPSNKVTEKGKYVELRCDPISGHTALYWYRQSLGQGPEFLIYFQGTGAADDSGLPNDRFFAVRPEGSVSTLKIQRTERGDSAVYLCASSLSTGGWDEQFFGPGTRLTVL.

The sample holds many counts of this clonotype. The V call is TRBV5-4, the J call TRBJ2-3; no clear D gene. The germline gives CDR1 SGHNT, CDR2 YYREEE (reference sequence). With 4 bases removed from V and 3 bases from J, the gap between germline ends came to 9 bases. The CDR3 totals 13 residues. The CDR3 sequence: CASSAPETDTQYF. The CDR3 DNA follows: TGTGCCAGCAGCGCTCCAGAGACAGATACGCAGTATTTT. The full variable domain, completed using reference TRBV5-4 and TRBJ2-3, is ETGVTQSPTHLIKTRGQQVTLRCSSQSGHNTVSWYQQALGQGPQFIFQYYREEENGRGNFPPRFSGLQFPNYSSELNVNALELDDSALYLCASSAPETDTQYFGPGTRLTVL.

Here the CDR3 reads CASTVLAGSYNEQFF. For the CDR3, the DNA is TGTGCCAGCACCGTACTAGCAGGCTCCTACAATGAGCAGTTCTTC. The rearrangement joins TRBV27 to TRBJ2-1, with a possible D match to TRBD2 (6 bases). Trimming pared 7 bases from V and 0 bases from J, leaving 13 bases between. Germline CDR1 and CDR2: MNHEY and SMNVEV (reference sequence). The CDR3 extends over 15 amino acids.

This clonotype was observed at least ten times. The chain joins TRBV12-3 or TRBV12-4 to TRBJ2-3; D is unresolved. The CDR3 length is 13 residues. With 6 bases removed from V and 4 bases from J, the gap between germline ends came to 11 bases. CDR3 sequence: CASSYSGADTQYF. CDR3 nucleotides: TGTGCCAGCAGCTATTCAGGAGCAGATACGCAGTATTTT.

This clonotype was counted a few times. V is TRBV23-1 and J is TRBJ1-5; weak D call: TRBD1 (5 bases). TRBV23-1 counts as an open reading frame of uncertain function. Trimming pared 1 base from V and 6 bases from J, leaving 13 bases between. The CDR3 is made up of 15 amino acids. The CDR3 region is CASSQLCRDGQPQHF. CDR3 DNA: TGCGCCAGCAGTCAATTGTGCAGGGATGGTCAGCCCCAGCATTTT.

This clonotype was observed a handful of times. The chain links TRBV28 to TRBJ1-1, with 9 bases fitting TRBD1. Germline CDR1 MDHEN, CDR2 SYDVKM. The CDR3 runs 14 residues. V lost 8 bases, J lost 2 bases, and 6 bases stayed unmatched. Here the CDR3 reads CASSDRGRNTEAFF. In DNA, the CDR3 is TGTGCCAGCTCGGACAGGGGACGAAACACTGAAGCTTTCTTT.

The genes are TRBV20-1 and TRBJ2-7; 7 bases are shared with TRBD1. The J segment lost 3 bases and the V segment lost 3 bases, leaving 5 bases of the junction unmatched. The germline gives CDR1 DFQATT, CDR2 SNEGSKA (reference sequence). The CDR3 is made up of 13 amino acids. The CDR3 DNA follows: TGCAGTGCTAGGGACAGGACCAACTACGAGCAGTACTTC. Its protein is CSARDRTNYEQYF.

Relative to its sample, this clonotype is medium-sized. The CDR3 here is CASSLPQRGNTDTQYF. CDR3 in DNA: TGTGCCAGCAGCTTACCCCAGCGGGGGAACACAGATACGCAGTATTTT. The chain links TRBV7-9 to TRBJ2-3, with TRBD2 matching 8 bases. J was trimmed by 2 bases and V by 2 bases; bases with no gene match: 6. Per germline, CDR1 SEHNR and CDR2 FQNEAQ (reference sequence). CDR3 size: 16 residues.

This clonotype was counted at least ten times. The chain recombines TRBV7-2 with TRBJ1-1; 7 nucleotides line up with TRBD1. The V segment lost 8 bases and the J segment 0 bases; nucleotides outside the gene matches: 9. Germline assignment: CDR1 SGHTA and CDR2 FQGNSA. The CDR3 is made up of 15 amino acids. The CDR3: CASLEGQYLNTEAFF. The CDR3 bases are TGTGCCAGCTTGGAGGGACAGTATTTGAACACTGAAGCTTTCTTT.